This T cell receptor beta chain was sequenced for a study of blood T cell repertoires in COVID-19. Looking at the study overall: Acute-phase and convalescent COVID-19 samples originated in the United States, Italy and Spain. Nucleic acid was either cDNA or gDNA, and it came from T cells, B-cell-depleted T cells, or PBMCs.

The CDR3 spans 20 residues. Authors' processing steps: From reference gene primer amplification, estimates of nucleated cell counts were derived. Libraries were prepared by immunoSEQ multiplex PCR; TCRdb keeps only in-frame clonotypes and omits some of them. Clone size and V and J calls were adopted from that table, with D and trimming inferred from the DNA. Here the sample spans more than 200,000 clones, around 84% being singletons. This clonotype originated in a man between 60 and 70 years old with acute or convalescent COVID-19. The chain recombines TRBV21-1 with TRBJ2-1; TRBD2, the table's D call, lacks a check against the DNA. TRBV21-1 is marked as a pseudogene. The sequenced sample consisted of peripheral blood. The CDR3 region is CASSNYILAGDLTPYNEQFF. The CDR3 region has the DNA TGTGCCAGCAGCAATTATATACTAGCGGGAGATCTCACCCCCTACAATGAGCAGTTCTTC.